This T cell receptor (beta chain) was found in a study of T cell clonotyping in hematopoietic cell transplantation. TCRdb's table, derived via immunoSEQ multiplex PCR, lists solely in-frame clones and lacks some. The repertoire consists of 45,000 or so clones, with approximately 80% occurring once and the leading ten covering roughly 4.8%. Time point in this sample: recipient sample about 28 days before transplant, after cytoreduction. Study outcomes and limitations: Recipient TCR diversity dropped after transplant; expanded clonotypes rose from day 30 to 180. CD4 and CD8 repertoire contributions could not be separated without sorting. Few recipient clonotypes overlapped donors; over 95% were de novo at given depth.

This clone was detected only once. Its antigen is unknown. The clonotype originates from a man aged 55 to 70 with myelodysplastic syndrome. Some clones in this sample may be carry-over from other donors' samples. The input for sequencing was peripheral blood mononuclear cells, taken before stem cell transplant.

The chain's CDR3 is CASGEGIGKNIQYF. The CDR3 DNA sequence: TGTGCCAGCGGGGAGGGGATTGGCAAAAACATTCAGTACTTC. The J gene is TRBJ2-4, the V gene TRBV11-2; 7 bases match TRBD2. V gave up 8 bases and J gave up 3 bases; unmatched junction bases: 7. The CDR3 runs 14 residues. The germline CDR1 and CDR2 sequences are SGHAT and FQNNGV.